These T cell receptor beta chains were read from a single sample in a study of cytomegalovirus exposure and HLA in healthy donors. Produced via immunoSEQ multiplex PCR; TCRdb's table is partial and in-frame only. Of more than 110,000 clones listed, approximately 79% were seen once; the top ten hold more than 0.95%. Sequences were obtained from PBMCs. These receptors were taken from a man between 18 and 35 years old in good health and CMV-seronegative. Both conserved end residues are trimmed from each CDR3.

V,J,CDR3
TRBV7-2,TRBJ1-4,ASSLDRATNEKLF
TRBV19,TRBJ1-1,ASSDSSLTEAF
TRBV7-9,TRBJ1-4,ASSYVPGQGRGVSEKLF
TRBV4-3,TRBJ1-6,ASSHRPGTGDSPLH
TRBV5-1,TRBJ2-4,ASSPIQRAKNIQY
TRBV5-4,TRBJ1-2,ASSLGTGVNYGYT
TRBV25-1,TRBJ2-1,ASIQGDGYNEQF
TRBV4-1,TRBJ2-7,ASSQDPRGSSEQY
TRBV5-1,TRBJ1-1,ASSLGRSNGGTEAF
TRBV5-1,TRBJ2-3,ASSLAGERGGLGVTQY
TRBV7-9,TRBJ1-6,ASSKGAGGESPLH
TRBV7-2,TRBJ2-7,ASSAEGISGGYEQY
TRBV9,TRBJ1-2,ASSVAGNYGYT
TRBV15,TRBJ2-1,ATRYTGEYYNEQF
TRBV4-1,TRBJ2-5,ASSQHPRGQETQY
TRBV7-2,TRBJ1-1,ASRRKGVGFRDTEAF
TRBV4-3,TRBJ1-6,ASSQDSQISYNSPLH
TRBV7-2,TRBJ1-1,ASSSIPGQGTEAF
TRBV30,TRBJ2-1,AWSVGGVVNEQF
TRBV18,TRBJ2-7,ASSPQVRDSSYEQY
TRBV7-2,TRBJ1-2,ASSSQTGAYGYT
TRBV5-1,TRBJ2-2,ASRDGQGNTGELF
TRBV7-2,TRBJ1-5,ASSLWDRVHQPQH
TRBV11-1,TRBJ1-1,ASSLRDSTEAF
TRBV9,TRBJ2-2,ASSVEGEGYGELF
TRBV13,TRBJ2-4,ASSLASGGAEAGIQY
TRBV2,TRBJ2-1,ASSTLSGFGEQF
TRBV4-3,TRBJ1-5,ASSQVQGDQPQH